Each of the 27 T cell receptor beta chains below was sequenced from the same sample in a study of blood T cell repertoires in COVID-19. Data came from immunoSEQ multiplex PCR; TCRdb stores just in-frame clones and leaves some out. The sample has just under 250,000 clones, roughly 89% seen once; the top ten hold 4.1%. The specimen was PBMCs or T cells enriched from blood (not recorded which). The source of these receptors is a woman between 25 and 40 years old who had recovered from COVID-19.

This chain joins TRBV19 and TRBJ2-3; maybe TRBD2 (6 bases). Germline-derived CDR1 and CDR2 are LNHDA and SQIVND (reference sequence). Trimming took 1 base from V and 4 from J, leaving 12 bases between them. This CDR3 contains 15 residues. The CDR3 DNA follows: TGTGCCAGTAGTATAGGGGCGGGACGGGCAGATACGCAGTATTTT. It encodes CASSIGAGRADTQYF. The whole variable domain, filled in from reference TRBV19 and TRBJ2-3, reads DGGITQSPKYLFRKEGQNVTLSCEQNLNHDAMYWYRQDPGQGLRLIYYSQIVNDFQKGDIAEGYSVSREKKESFPLTVTSAQKNPTAFYLCASSIGAGRADTQYFGPGTRLTVL.

The chain links TRBV30 to TRBJ2-1, with TRBD2 matching 10 bases. The CDR3 is 14 amino acids. Germline lookup yields CDR1 GTSNPN and CDR2 SVGIG (reference sequence). This CDR3 reads CARTSGNSYNEQFF. The DNA for the CDR3 is TGTGCTCGGACTAGCGGTAACTCCTACAATGAGCAGTTCTTC.

The chain has TRBV20-1 and TRBJ2-1, with a possible D match to TRBD2 (5 bases). CDR3 length: 11 residues. Looked up from germline, CDR1 is DFQATT and CDR2 is SNEGSKA (reference sequence). Trimming pared 0 bases from V and 10 bases from J, leaving 7 bases between. CDR3 region: CSARDGVEQFF. In nucleotides, the CDR3 is TGCAGTGCTAGAGACGGGGTAGAGCAGTTCTTC.

The chain links TRBV14 to TRBJ2-1, with D perhaps TRBD2 (6 bases). The CDR3 extends over 13 amino acids. Germline loops: CDR1 SGHDN, CDR2 FVKESK. V dropped 4 bases and J dropped 10 bases, with 14 bases sitting between them. The CDR3 sequence is CASSPTSYGEQFF. The CDR3, as DNA: TGTGCCAGCAGCCCGACTAGTTACGGGGAGCAGTTCTTC.

The chain is built from TRBV4-3 and TRBJ2-1; 7 positions agree with TRBD2. V lost 2 bases, J lost 5 bases, and 15 bases stayed unmatched. This CDR3 is built from 18 residues. CDR1 is LGHNA and CDR2 is YSLEER in the germline V gene. This chain's CDR3 is CASSQRGMGREWDNEQFF. In DNA form, the CDR3 reads TGCGCCAGCAGCCAAAGAGGCATGGGGAGGGAATGGGACAATGAGCAGTTCTTC.

The CDR3 nucleotides read TGCGCCAGCAGCCAAGATCGTCAAGCACTTACTAACTATGGCTACACCTTC. It translates to CASSQDRQALTNYGYTF. The genes are TRBV4-3 and TRBJ1-2; D is undetermined. Between the trimmed V and J ends, which lost 0 bases and 0 bases, there was a span of 14 bases. This CDR3 spans 17 amino acids. The germline V gene encodes CDR1 LGHNA and CDR2 YSLEER.

The chain links TRBV7-8 to TRBJ2-1, with TRBD2 identical over 9 bases. The V segment lost 3 bases and the J segment 6 bases; nucleotides outside the gene matches: 9. The V gene's germline CDR1 is SGHVS and CDR2 FQNEAQ. The CDR3 covers 16 residues. CDR3 DNA sequence: TGTGCCAGCAGCTTCCCGGGGATAGCGGGAGCCAATGAGCAGTTCTTC. Translated, it gives CASSFPGIAGANEQFF.

The chain uses TRBV27 and TRBJ1-2; TRBD1 might be the D (5 bases). Trimming stripped 1 base from V and 3 bases from J, with 9 bases between. The CDR3 totals 14 residues. Germline CDR1 and CDR2: MNHEY and SMNVEV (reference sequence). CDR3 in amino acids: CASSLLGGDYGYTF. The CDR3 nucleotides are TGTGCCAGCAGTTTATTGGGGGGGGACTATGGCTACACCTTC.

As concerns this clone: Distinct nucleotide sequences in the sample also encode this CDR3. This chain joins TRBV20-1 and TRBJ2-7, with a tentative D call TRBD2 (5 bases). V lost 6 bases and J 3 bases, leaving 9 bases between the germline ends. The CDR3 consists of 11 residues. Germline assignment: CDR1 DFQATT and CDR2 SNEGSKA (reference sequence). The CDR3 protein is CSARSGYEQYF. DNA of the CDR3: TGCAGTGCCCGGAGCGGCTACGAGCAGTACTTC.

There are a few counts of this clone. The chain has TRBV5-1 and TRBJ2-3, with 10 bases aligning to TRBD1. J lost 1 base, V lost 2 bases, and 4 bases had no gene match. Germline V lookup: CDR1 SGHRS, CDR2 YFSETQ. This CDR3 spans 16 amino acids. CDR3 nucleotides: TGCGCCAGCAGCTTCACCGGGACAGGGGGCACAGATACGCAGTATTTT. Translation gives CASSFTGTGGTDTQYF.

The V gene is TRBV6-4, the J gene TRBJ2-1; 11 bases align to TRBD2. CDR1 and CDR2 from the germline V gene are MRHNA and SNTAGT. After removal of 3 bases from V and 7 bases from J, the junction contained 11 bases not matched to a gene. The CDR3 length is 17 residues. CDR3 residues: CASSESGLADTVNEQFF. The CDR3 nucleotides read TGTGCCAGCAGTGAATCGGGACTAGCGGACACTGTAAATGAGCAGTTCTTC.

The genes are TRBV28 and TRBJ2-1; TRBD1 matches at 10 bases. The germline gives CDR1 MDHEN, CDR2 SYDVKM. The CDR3 consists of 16 residues. V shed 6 bases and J 6 bases; nucleotides not matched to a gene: 11. Written as DNA, the CDR3 is TGTGCCAGCAGCTATCCCCGGGACAGGGGAGGCAATGAGCAGTTCTTC. Amino acid sequence: CASSYPRDRGGNEQFF.

The gene calls are TRBV5-6 and TRBJ1-3; perhaps TRBD1 as D (5 bases). Germline V CDR1 and CDR2: SGHDT, YYEEEE. There are 16 residues in the CDR3. V was cut by 0 bases and J by 2 bases, with 12 bases left in between. CDR3 amino acids: CASSLDRGVAGNTIYF. As DNA, the CDR3 is TGTGCCAGCAGCTTGGATCGGGGGGTTGCTGGAAACACCATATATTTT.

This chain joins TRBV7-3 and TRBJ2-3, with 8 bases identical to TRBD1. V was pared by 8 bases and J by 2 bases, with 3 bases of the junction left unmatched. Germline CDR1 SGHTA, CDR2 FQGTGA. The CDR3 contains 13 residues. CDR3 DNA sequence: TGTGCCAGCGGACAGGGAGACACAGATACGCAGTATTTT. It yields the protein CASGQGDTDTQYF. Full variable domain (remainder filled in from reference TRBV7-3 and TRBJ2-3): GAGVSQTPSNKVTEKGKYVELRCDPISGHTALYWYRQSLGQGPEFLIYFQGTGAADDSGLPNDRFFAVRPEGSVSTLKIQRTERGDSAVYLCASGQGDTDTQYFGPGTRLTVL.

The chain employs TRBV2 and TRBJ2-4; TRBD1 is a possible D gene (5 bases). CDR1 and CDR2 from the germline V gene are SNHLY and FYNNEI. There are 14 residues in the CDR3. V was pared by 5 bases and J by 8 bases, with 16 bases between. CDR3 DNA: TGTGCCAGCAGTCCAGACAGAGCGCGATACATTCAGTACTTC. It is translated as CASSPDRARYIQYF.

The V call is TRBV7-2, the J call TRBJ1-1; D possibly corresponds to TRBD1 (5 bases). Germline loops: CDR1 SGHTA, CDR2 FQGNSA. This CDR3 is built from 17 residues. Trimming removed 5 bases from V and 5 bases from J, with 24 bases in between. DNA of the CDR3: TGTGCCAGCAGCCCGCACCGGGCCCTCAATCGGGGGACTGAAGCTTTCTTT. Protein sequence: CASSPHRALNRGTEAFF.

This sequence joins TRBV5-4 and TRBJ2-1, with 11 bases identical to TRBD2. Germline CDR1 reads SGHNT; CDR2 reads YYREEE (reference sequence). After removal of 4 bases from V and 8 bases from J, the junction contained 5 bases not matched to a gene. There are 14 residues in the CDR3. CDR3 DNA: TGTGCCAGCAGCGCCGTAGCGGGAGGGGATGAGCAGTTCTTC. Its protein product is CASSAVAGGDEQFF.

This sequence joins TRBV5-1 and TRBJ2-1, with TRBD2 identical over 8 bases. From germline, CDR1 is SGHRS and CDR2 YFSETQ. CDR3 length: 16 amino acids. With V trimmed by 0 bases and J by 4 bases, 6 bases remained unmatched. CDR3 in amino acids: CASSLATSGGYNEQFF. The CDR3 region has the DNA TGCGCCAGCAGCTTGGCCACCAGCGGGGGATACAATGAGCAGTTCTTC.

The V gene is TRBV28, the J gene TRBJ2-2; 8 bases agree with TRBD1. The germline V gene encodes CDR1 MDHEN and CDR2 SYDVKM. V was clipped by 6 bases and J by 4 bases; unmatched bases: 7. The CDR3 has 15 residues. The CDR3 DNA reads as TGTGCCAGCAGGCTCGACAGGGGAGTCACCGGGGAGCTGTTTTTT. This encodes CASRLDRGVTGELFF.

The V gene is TRBV11-2, the J gene TRBJ2-5; no reliable D call. Trimming stripped 3 bases from V and 6 bases from J, with 8 bases between. Germline V gene data show CDR1 as SGHAT and CDR2 as FQNNGV. The CDR3 covers 12 residues. DNA for the CDR3: TGTGCCAGCAGCTTCGGAGTGAAGACCCAGTACTTC. It is translated as CASSFGVKTQYF.

The rearrangement links TRBV30 to TRBJ2-7; D is perhaps TRBD1 (9 bases). CDR3 length: 14 amino acids. The V gene's germline CDR1 is GTSNPN and CDR2 SVGIG (reference sequence). V gave up 0 bases and J gave up 7 bases, with 16 bases separating them. The CDR3 sequence is CAWSVSGGTGEQYF. The DNA for the CDR3 is TGTGCCTGGAGTGTATCGGGAGGGACAGGGGAGCAGTACTTC.

The DNA for the CDR3 is TGTGCCAGCAGCTTAAGGGAACAGGGGGAAGCTTTCTTT. It encodes CASSLREQGEAFF. The chain has TRBV7-3 and TRBJ1-1, with 7 bases matching TRBD1. V lost 1 base and J lost 8; bases outside the gene matches: 4. From germline, CDR1 is SGHTA and CDR2 FQGTGA. The length of the CDR3 is 13 residues.

This chain joins TRBV5-1 and TRBJ1-2; D not resolved. Germline CDR1 and CDR2: SGHRS and YFSETQ. This CDR3 is 16 amino acids long. The V gene lost 0 bases and the J gene lost 0 bases, with 12 bases spanning the gap. The CDR3: CASSLAEESPNYGYTF. The CDR3 nucleotides are TGCGCCAGCAGCTTGGCCGAGGAGAGCCCTAACTATGGCTACACCTTC.

The chain carries TRBV21-1 and TRBJ1-5; no DNA check was done on the table's D call, TRBD1. TRBV21-1 is a pseudogene segment. CDR3 length equals 16 residues. CDR3 coding DNA: TGTGCCAGCAGCATGACCGGGGACAGGGTCGACCAGCCCCAGCATTTT. It encodes CASSMTGDRVDQPQHF.

Worth noting for this clone: Other DNA sequences in the sample encode the same CDR3. The chain joins TRBV3-1 (or the pseudogene TRBV3-2) to TRBJ2-7; 10 bases match TRBD1. Germline V gene data show CDR1 as LGHDT and CDR2 as YNNKEL (reference sequence). Germline trimming cut 1 base from V and 3 bases from J; bases unmatched to any gene: 0. The CDR3 length is 14 residues. In nucleotides, the CDR3 is TGTGCCAGCAGCCAAGGGACAGGGGGCTACGAGCAGTACTTC. Encoded protein: CASSQGTGGYEQYF.

This clone was picked up a small number of times. The rearrangement links TRBV9 to TRBJ1-1, with a tentative D call TRBD1 (6 bases). The CDR3 is 14 amino acids. V lost 0 bases to trimming and J lost 1 base, with 7 bases between them. The germline gives CDR1 SGDLS, CDR2 YYNGEE. CDR3 loop: CASSVDRANTEAFF. In DNA, the CDR3 is TGTGCCAGCAGCGTAGACAGGGCGAACACTGAAGCTTTCTTT.

CDR3 in amino acids: CASIPGGTNQPQHF. Here the CDR3 DNA reads TGTGCCAGCATTCCTGGGGGCACTAATCAGCCCCAGCATTTT. This chain links TRBV28 with TRBJ1-5; TRBD1 might be the D (6 bases). The CDR3 extends over 14 amino acids. The germline V gene has CDR1 MDHEN and CDR2 SYDVKM. The V gene lost 7 bases and the J gene lost 4 bases, with 14 bases spanning the gap.